The sequence of this T cell receptor beta chain was determined in a study of blood T cell repertoires in COVID-19. TCRdb's table, derived via immunoSEQ multiplex PCR, lists solely in-frame clones and lacks some. The repertoire holds fewer than 85,000 clones, with around 91% as singletons. The trim removed 3 bases at V and 7 bases at J, leaving 5 bases unmatched. Germline CDR1 is SQVTM and CDR2 is ANQGSEA. This CDR3 comprises 12 residues. Sequencing was done on a sample of peripheral blood. This clonotype was obtained from a human donor in a cohort sampled during active COVID-19. The chain couples TRBV29-1 to TRBJ2-7; 8 positions agree with TRBD1. In DNA form, the CDR3 reads TGCAGCGTTGACCAGGGGGCGGGAGAGCAGTACTTC. This translates into CSVDQGAGEQYF.